Each of the 12 T cell receptor beta chains below was sequenced from the same sample in a study of control samples from healthy donors and cancer patients. The table came from immunoSEQ multiplex PCR; TCRdb's copy has only in-frame clones and leaves some out. In the table there are 130,000 or so clones, roughly 94% of which are singletons. The sample consisted of PBMCs. These receptors originate from a man in his 60s with colorectal cancer.

The rearrangement links TRBV7-8 to TRBJ2-7, with D possibly being TRBD1 (5 bases). Germline V CDR1 and CDR2: SGHVS, FQNEAQ. V gave up 1 base and J gave up 1 base, with 17 bases separating them. The CDR3 consists of 17 residues. In DNA, the CDR3 is TGTGCCAGCAGCTTAGGGGGCACAGGCGTAATATCCTACGAGCAGTACTTC. Amino acid sequence: CASSLGGTGVISYEQYF. Drawing the rest from reference TRBV7-8 and TRBJ2-7, the complete variable domain is GAGVSQSPRYKVAKRGQDVALRCDPISGHVSLFWYQQALGQGPEFLTYFQNEAQLDKSGLPSDRFFAERPEGSVSTLKIQRTQQEDSAVYLCASSLGGTGVISYEQYFGPGTRLTVT.

The chain recombines TRBV27 with TRBJ2-3; D unclear. V was pared by 5 bases and J by 2 bases, with 2 bases between. Germline lookup yields CDR1 MNHEY and CDR2 SMNVEV (reference sequence). This CDR3 is built from 11 residues. CDR3 sequence: CASSNTDTQYF. The CDR3 nucleotides are TGTGCCAGCAGTAACACAGATACGCAGTATTTT.

The chain couples TRBV7-2 to TRBJ2-6; 9 bases agree with TRBD1. The ends lost 2 bases at V and 0 bases at J; junction bases unmatched: 8. Germline assignment: CDR1 SGHTA and CDR2 FQGNSA. This CDR3 is built from 19 residues. CDR3 coding DNA: TGTGCCAGCAGCTTAAGGCGGACAGGGGCCGTCTCTGGGGCCAACGTCCTGACTTTC. This gives the protein CASSLRRTGAVSGANVLTF.

This chain's CDR3 is CASSPDRATLNEQFF. The CDR3 DNA follows: TGTGCCAGCAGTCCCGACAGAGCGACCTTAAATGAGCAGTTCTTC. The V gene is TRBV27, the J gene TRBJ2-1; D perhaps matches TRBD1 (5 bases). Germline V gives CDR1 MNHEY, CDR2 SMNVEV (reference sequence). CDR3 length: 15 residues. Trimming removed 5 bases at V and 7 bases at J, with 18 bases between.

This chain links TRBV5-1 with TRBJ2-2; 11 positions agree with TRBD2. CDR3 size: 15 residues. V was pared by 4 bases and J by 6 bases, with 5 bases of the junction left unmatched. Germline V lookup: CDR1 SGHRS, CDR2 YFSETQ. CDR3 residues: CASSIQGLAAGELFF. For the CDR3, the DNA is TGCGCCAGCAGCATTCAGGGACTAGCGGCCGGGGAGCTGTTTTTT.

The gene calls are TRBV3-1 (or the pseudogene TRBV3-2) and TRBJ1-1; 7 bases are shared with TRBD1. V was pared by 2 bases and J by 6 bases, with 3 bases of the junction left unmatched. This CDR3 is built from 13 residues. From germline, CDR1 is LGHDT and CDR2 YNNKEL (reference sequence). DNA for the CDR3: TGTGCCAGCAGCCAATTTGGACAGGCTGAAGCTTTCTTT. This sequence encodes CASSQFGQAEAFF.

The J gene is TRBJ1-1, the V gene TRBV6-6; D unresolved. Germline V lookup: CDR1 MNHNY, CDR2 SVGAGI (reference sequence). The CDR3 consists of 12 residues. Trimming stripped 7 bases from V and 7 bases from J, with 13 bases between. The CDR3 nucleotides read TGTGCCAGCACTATTACCCGACTTGAAGCTTTCTTT. This encodes CASTITRLEAFF.

V gene TRBV5-1 combines with J gene TRBJ1-2; the match to TRBD1 covers 9 bases. Germline CDR1 reads SGHRS; CDR2 reads YFSETQ. This CDR3 region has 15 residues. J was trimmed by 7 bases and V by 0 bases; bases with no gene match: 7. DNA for the CDR3: TGCGCCAGCAGCTTGGGGGGACAGGGCTTGCGTGGCTACACCTTC. Translating it yields CASSLGGQGLRGYTF. The whole variable domain, remainder taken from reference TRBV5-1 and TRBJ1-2, is KAGVTQTPRYLIKTRGQQVTLSCSPISGHRSVSWYQQTPGQGLQFLFEYFSETQRNKGNFPGRFSGRQFSNSRSEMNVSTLELGDSALYLCASSLGGQGLRGYTFGSGTRLTVV.

This clone was detected only once. This sequence joins TRBV18 and TRBJ2-2, with TRBD2 matching over 8 bases. Germline CDR1 is KGHSH and CDR2 is LQKENI. This CDR3 is 15 amino acids long. V shed 5 bases, J shed 0 bases, and the junction held 2 bases outside the gene matches. The DNA of the CDR3 is TGTGCCAGCTCAACTAGCGGCGCGAACACCGGGGAGCTGTTTTTT. Protein: CASSTSGANTGELFF.

The V call is TRBV6-5, the J call TRBJ2-7; a weak D match, TRBD2 (6 bases). CDR3 size: 14 residues. Germline CDR1 MNHEY, CDR2 SVGAGI. Trimming stripped 3 bases from V and 2 bases from J, with 11 bases between. In DNA, the CDR3 is TGTGCCAGCAGTTATGGGGGGTTCACCTACGAGCAGTACTTC. This codes for CASSYGGFTYEQYF.

The chain couples TRBV5-1 to TRBJ2-3; D might be TRBD1 or TRBD2, each matching 5 bases. The CDR3 runs 12 residues. Deletions cut 3 bases from V and 3 bases from J, with 5 bases between. Germline V gene lookup returns CDR1 SGHRS and CDR2 YFSETQ. The CDR3 DNA is TGCGCCAGCAGCTGGGGGACAGATACGCAGTATTTT. This sequence encodes CASSWGTDTQYF.

In DNA, the CDR3 is TGTGCCAGCAGCGAGCGGATAGGACTAGCGGATGAGCAGTTCTTC. Translating it yields CASSERIGLADEQFF. The V call is TRBV9, the J call TRBJ2-1, with 10 bases matching TRBD2. This CDR3 is 15 amino acids long. Germline V gene data show CDR1 as SGDLS and CDR2 as YYNGEE. Germline trimming cut 3 bases from V and 8 bases from J; bases unmatched to any gene: 8.